This is a list of T cell receptor beta chains from one sample in a study of blood T cell repertoires in COVID-19. TCRdb keeps only in-frame clones here, not all; method: immunoSEQ multiplex PCR. The sample comprises about 78,000 clones, around nine tenths of which are singletons, and about 5% rests with the top ten. Sample: peripheral blood. The source of these receptors is a man over 45 with active or convalescent COVID-19. Both conserved end residues are part of each CDR3. A D gene is named only where the DNA matches it firmly.

D	V	J	CDR3
TRBD2	TRBV14	TRBJ2-2	CASSHRTSIAGELFF
TRBD2	TRBV18	TRBJ2-3	CASSPRGLAGSDTQYF
-	TRBV28	TRBJ1-5	CASSPHGGGQPQHF
TRBD1	TRBV5-1	TRBJ2-2	CASSLGQSTGELFF
-	TRBV2	TRBJ2-3	CASRVRDTQYF
-	TRBV5-6	TRBJ2-7	CASSLGPGSYEQYF
-	TRBV27	TRBJ1-5	CASSLDGGLANQPQHF
TRBD2	TRBV9	TRBJ2-2	CASSRQAGGHTGELFF
TRBD1	TRBV5-5	TRBJ2-7	CASSYPGQGSYEQYF
TRBD1	TRBV5-1	TRBJ2-1	CASSLQGQGFDEQFF
TRBD1	TRBV12-5	TRBJ2-5	CASGLPPRWRQGTFRTYKKKTQYF
TRBD2	TRBV18	TRBJ2-3	CASSLTSGMTDTQYF
TRBD2	TRBV7-6	TRBJ2-1	CASSQLAGASYNEQFF
TRBD1	TRBV6-5	TRBJ2-7	CASEQGAYEQYF
-	TRBV10-1	TRBJ2-1	CASSESGGQIYNEQFF
-	TRBV7-9	TRBJ2-5	CASSLEGTSQETQYF
-	TRBV5-1	TRBJ1-6	CASSLGQGFSPLHF
-	TRBV19	TRBJ1-1	CASSATRQPNTEAFF
TRBD1	TRBV3-1/TRBV3-2	TRBJ1-6	CASSPGGGQGYSPLHF
-	TRBV6-1	TRBJ2-7	CASSESRRAGIYEQYF
TRBD1	TRBV27	TRBJ1-5	CASSWHRGPQPQHF
-	TRBV5-1	TRBJ2-7	CASSLEAGSYEQYF